This record looks at one T cell receptor (beta chain) sequence and its context. The antigen remains unidentified. The CDR3 runs to 12 residues. V shed 5 bases and J shed 10 bases, with 9 bases lying between them. CDR1 and CDR2 from the germline V gene are LNHDA and SQIVND (reference sequence). The source of the sample is a study of cytomegalovirus exposure and HLA in healthy donors. Study information: When 350 to 500 donors were genotyped, roughly four fifths of them were found to fall in the Caucasian-associated ancestry cluster.

Study results and caveats: The sole available immune exposure information was CMV serostatus. Compared with the roughly 730-donor mean, an Asian-associated ancestry cluster reportedly had fewer N-insertions, according to a later analysis. When analyzed later, the rates of TCR association showed variation by HLA locus, with DRB1 the most and HLA-C the fewest.

In the PCR, 60 Vbeta and 13 Jbeta primers were used. TCRdb's copy holds only in-frame clones and misses some; the assay was immunoSEQ multiplex PCR. Of 70,000 to 100,000 clones in the sample, approximately 69% were seen once. This receptor was obtained from a woman between 45 and 60 years old in good health and CMV-seropositive. The sample taken for sequencing was PBMCs. The gene calls are TRBV19 and TRBJ1-6; D remains ambiguous. Here the CDR3 reads CASSGTESPLHF. CDR3 DNA sequence: TGTGCCAGTAGTGGTACAGAATCACCCCTCCACTTT.